This TCR beta chain comes out of a study of T cell responses to AZD1222 COVID-19 vaccine. Clones were sequenced by immunoSEQ multiplex PCR, and TCRdb holds only the in-frame ones, with some missing. The sample lists roughly 140,000 clones, approximately 90% occurring once. The germline V and J ends were trimmed by 1 base and 7 bases, with 10 bases remaining between them. CDR1 is MNHEY and CDR2 is SVGAGI in the germline V gene. The CDR3 extends over 13 amino acids. The sequencing used peripheral blood, collected on day 0 of AZD1222 vaccination. This rearrangement joins TRBV6-5 to TRBJ1-2, with D possibly matching TRBD1 (5 bases). This sequence originates from an adult in good health. The CDR3 DNA follows: TGTGCCAGCAGTTACTTCAGGGAGGGTGGCTACACCTTC. Protein: CASSYFREGGYTF.